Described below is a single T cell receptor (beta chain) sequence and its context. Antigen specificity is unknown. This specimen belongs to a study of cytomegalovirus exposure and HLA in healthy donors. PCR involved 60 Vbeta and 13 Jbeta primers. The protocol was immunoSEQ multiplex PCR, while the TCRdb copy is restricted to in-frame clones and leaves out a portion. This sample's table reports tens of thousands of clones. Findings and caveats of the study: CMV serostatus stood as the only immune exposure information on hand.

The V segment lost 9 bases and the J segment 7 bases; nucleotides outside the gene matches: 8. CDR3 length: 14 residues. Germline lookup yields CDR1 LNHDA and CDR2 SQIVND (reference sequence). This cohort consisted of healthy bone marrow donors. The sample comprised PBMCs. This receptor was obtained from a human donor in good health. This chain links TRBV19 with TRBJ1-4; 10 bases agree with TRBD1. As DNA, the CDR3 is TGTGCCAGCAGGAGACAGGGGGCGAGTGAAAAACTGTTTTTT. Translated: CASRRQGASEKLFF.